This T cell receptor beta chain is drawn from a study of Ad26.COV2.S vaccination and SARS-CoV-2 variants. Whole-study results and caveats: Similar non-spike TCR breadth was seen in vaccine and placebo recipients.

To note about this clone: The antigen is unknown.

Deletions cut 5 bases from V and 3 bases from J, with 14 bases between. Germline CDR1 is SQVTM and CDR2 is ANQGSEA. The CDR3 consists of 14 residues. Repertoires were generated with immunoSEQ multiplex PCR, while TCRdb's copy carries only in-frame clones and drops some. The table records under 500,000 clones, 80% to 95% of them present only once. Specified treatment: over 15 received Ad26.COV2.S at low or high dose, single or two shots; several received placebo; per-sample allocation not given. Following the first vaccine or placebo injection, samples were taken on day 63. Donation was by an adult aged 18-55 years who was in Boston. In the vaccine, an Ad26 vector expressed the SARS-CoV-2 spike of the Wuhan strain.

This chain uses TRBV29-1 with TRBJ1-3, with D possibly matching TRBD1 (6 bases). The sequencing here drew on peripheral blood, taken in a trial of Ad26.COV2.S vaccine versus placebo. This sequence originates from a person between 18 and 65 years old who received the Ad26.COV2.S COVID-19 vaccine or a placebo. CDR3 nucleotide sequence: TGCAGCGTTTCAGGGGCTGTTGTTGGAAACACCATATATTTT. Translation gives CSVSGAVVGNTIYF.